This T cell receptor (beta chain) was captured by sequencing in a study of blood T cells in healthy people across ages. This CDR3 is built from 14 residues. V lost 6 bases and J lost 3, with 15 bases in between. CDR1 and CDR2 from the germline V gene are MNHNS and SASEGT. General study results and limits: Roughly linear declines in TCR beta diversity per million T cells occurred with age. The study lacked donor CMV status, which possibly confounded expanded clonotype changes. Bulk PBMC profiling left naive and antigen-experienced comparisons inconclusive.

This clonotype is a singleton in its sample. The target antigen is unknown. Caucasian, healthy and from Russia, the donors were aged between about 6 and 90. With a J-beta primer mix and a sample-barcoded 5' primer, a second PCR ran 7 to 11 cycles. In TCRdb, the 5' RACE reads were re-called with MiXCR into one record per CDR3 protein. There are around 2 million distinct CDR3 sequences in the sample; 30% to 40% occur only once, and more than 20% lies in the top ten. The rearrangement links TRBV6-1 to TRBJ2-7; D not resolved. The clonotype was recovered from a human donor in good health. Input material: blood. The CDR3 nucleotides are TGTGCCAGCAGCAAGGAACGTATCCACTACGAGCAGTACTTC. Amino acid sequence: CASSKERIHYEQYF.